These 16 T cell receptor beta chains share one sample of origin, sequenced in a study of cytomegalovirus exposure and HLA in healthy donors. Vbeta (60) and Jbeta (13) primers were used in the PCR. TCRdb's copy holds only in-frame clones and misses some; the assay was immunoSEQ multiplex PCR. The top ten clones hold around 7.8% of a sample with 100,000 to 150,000 clones, 82% of them seen once. What was sequenced was PBMCs. The receptors stem from a woman aged 50 to 65 in good health and CMV-seropositive.

The chain joins TRBV28 to TRBJ1-2; the D gene is possibly TRBD1 (5 bases). V was clipped by 5 bases and J by 4 bases, with 14 bases between them. Germline V gene data show CDR1 as MDHEN and CDR2 as SYDVKM. The length of the CDR3 is 14 residues. The CDR3 DNA reads as TGTGCCAGCAGTCCGCCGGACACGAGCTATGGCTACACCTTC. Protein: CASSPPDTSYGYTF.

A few counts support this clone. The chain couples TRBV18 to TRBJ2-7; 7 bases align to TRBD1. This CDR3 comprises 14 residues. Germline V gives CDR1 KGHSH, CDR2 LQKENI. Trimming removed 7 bases from V and 2 bases from J; junction bases left unmatched: 8. As DNA, the CDR3 is TGTGCCAGCTTGAAACAGGGGAGCGCCTACGAGCAGTACTTC. Translating it yields CASLKQGSAYEQYF.

V usage is TRBV9 and J usage is TRBJ2-1; 9 positions match TRBD2. The CDR3 loop spans 16 amino acids. Looked up from germline, CDR1 is SGDLS and CDR2 is YYNGEE. With 4 bases clipped from V and 8 bases from J, the junction kept 13 bases outside the gene matches. DNA of the CDR3: TGTGCCAGCAGCACCTATATAGCGGGGGCAAGTGATGAGCAGTTCTTC. Translating gives CASSTYIAGASDEQFF.

The chain uses TRBV5-4 and TRBJ2-1, with TRBD2 matching 9 bases. CDR3 length equals 16 residues. The germline V gene encodes CDR1 SGHNT and CDR2 YYREEE (reference sequence). V lost 0 bases to trimming and J lost 5 bases; unmatched junction nucleotides: 6. The CDR3 DNA reads TGTGCCAGCAGCTTGGGCGGGAGGGGTGGACACAATGAGCAGTTCTTC. Translation: CASSLGGRGGHNEQFF.

The chain is built from TRBV12-5 and TRBJ2-5; tentatively, D is TRBD2 (6 bases). CDR1 is LGHNT and CDR2 is FRNRAP in the germline V gene. This CDR3 has 14 residues. V lost 6 bases and J lost 2, with 13 bases in between. In DNA, the CDR3 is TGTGCTAGTGGGGCCGGGACTCCTCAAGAGACCCAGTACTTC. This sequence encodes CASGAGTPQETQYF.

This chain joins TRBV9 and TRBJ1-2; possibly TRBD1 for D (6 bases). This CDR3 region has 16 residues. V gave up 0 bases and J gave up 11 bases, with 23 bases separating them. Germline CDR1 reads SGDLS; CDR2 reads YYNGEE. The CDR3 region has the DNA TGTGCCAGCAGCGTAGATCCCCGACAGGTTTCATGGGGTTACACCTTC. It codes for CASSVDPRQVSWGYTF.

This clone turned up a few times. The chain uses TRBV5-8 and TRBJ1-1; D is undetermined. This CDR3 is built from 13 residues. Germline lookup yields CDR1 SGHTS and CDR2 YDEGEE. Trimming cost V 0 bases and J 1 base, with 4 bases left between them. As DNA, the CDR3 is TGTGCCAGCAGCTTGGGGAGGAACACTGAAGCTTTCTTT. Translated, it gives CASSLGRNTEAFF.

The chain couples TRBV11-2 to TRBJ2-5; 12 bases are a match to TRBD2. The CDR3 sequence is 17 residues long. The ends lost 5 bases at V and 5 bases at J; junction bases unmatched: 12. The germline V gene has CDR1 SGHAT and CDR2 FQNNGV. The DNA for the CDR3 is TGTGCCAGCAGCCAGACTAGCGGGGGCGCCCGGTGGGAGACCCAGTACTTC. It encodes CASSQTSGGARWETQYF.

The chain uses TRBV7-6 and TRBJ1-1; maybe TRBD1 (5 bases). The CDR3 consists of 13 residues. The V gene's germline CDR1 is SGHVS and CDR2 FNYEAQ. The ends were cut back, 1 base at V and 8 bases at J, with 11 bases in the middle. The CDR3 protein is CASSLELEGEAFF. The CDR3 nucleotides are TGTGCCAGCAGCTTAGAGCTGGAGGGGGAAGCTTTCTTT.

This clone was detected only once. The chain has TRBV29-1 and TRBJ2-3; 9 nucleotides line up with TRBD2. Germline-derived CDR1 and CDR2 are SQVTM and ANQGSEA. The CDR3 spans 15 residues. The V gene end was trimmed by 4 bases and the J gene end by 0 bases; junction bases not matched to a gene: 5. The CDR3 loop reads CSVVVAGDSTDTQYF. The CDR3 DNA reads as TGCAGCGTTGTGGTAGCGGGAGACAGCACAGATACGCAGTATTTT.

The genes are TRBV18 and TRBJ2-7; 7 bases are a match to TRBD1. J lost 3 bases, V lost 3 bases, and 5 bases had no gene match. Germline assignment: CDR1 KGHSH and CDR2 LQKENI. The CDR3 is made up of 14 amino acids. The CDR3 DNA reads TGTGCCAGCTCACCGGGACAGATTCTCTACGAGCAGTACTTC. Translated, it gives CASSPGQILYEQYF.

The chain uses TRBV6-1 and TRBJ2-2; maybe TRBD2 (6 bases). This CDR3 is built from 14 residues. From germline, CDR1 is MNHNS and CDR2 SASEGT. Between the trimmed V and J ends, which lost 6 bases and 4 bases, there was a span of 12 bases. CDR3 sequence reads: CASRKRVGTGELFF. The CDR3 DNA reads TGTGCCAGCAGAAAGCGGGTGGGCACCGGGGAGCTGTTTTTT.

The rearrangement uses TRBV18 and TRBJ2-7; 11 positions match TRBD1. Trimming cost V 3 bases and J 4 bases; bases outside gene matches: 2. The CDR3 spans 14 residues. Germline CDR1 KGHSH, CDR2 LQKENI. CDR3: CASSPGQGEYEQYF. DNA of the CDR3: TGTGCCAGCTCACCGGGACAGGGGGAGTACGAGCAGTACTTC.

The chain recombines TRBV6-5 with TRBJ1-2; 8 positions match TRBD1. The CDR3 spans 12 residues. Germline V gene lookup returns CDR1 MNHEY and CDR2 SVGAGI. The ends lost 6 bases at V and 8 bases at J; junction bases unmatched: 5. The CDR3 loop is CASSSGTGGYTF. In DNA, the CDR3 is TGTGCCAGCAGCTCCGGGACAGGAGGCTACACCTTC.

This chain links TRBV2 with TRBJ1-3; the D is unclear. V was shortened by 7 bases and J by 4 bases, with 23 bases between the two germline ends. Germline CDR1 SNHLY, CDR2 FYNNEI. The CDR3 totals 17 residues. Here the CDR3 DNA reads TGTGCCAGCACCACTAGCCCCCTCTCGGTTCCCGGAAACACCATATATTTT. Its translation is CASTTSPLSVPGNTIYF.

Written as DNA, the CDR3 is TGTGCCAGCAGCTCCCGGGACAGAGGGGAAAAACTGTTTTTT. It is translated as CASSSRDRGEKLFF. The J gene is TRBJ1-4, the V gene TRBV13, with 7 nucleotides matching TRBD1. This CDR3 is built from 14 residues. V was clipped by 4 bases and J by 8 bases; unmatched bases: 7. Germline-derived CDR1 and CDR2 are PRHDT and FYEKMQ (reference sequence).